These 18 T cell receptor beta chains came from one sample sequenced in a study of graft-versus-host responses after intestinal transplantation. TCRdb's table, derived via immunoSEQ multiplex PCR, lists solely in-frame clones and lacks some. This sample has approximately 54,000 clones, with about 90% found just once. The sample here was PBMCs, taken roughly 95 weeks after intestinal transplant. The receptors derive from a human patient who received an intestinal transplant, so some T cells may come from the graft donor.

J is TRBJ1-1 and V is TRBV29-1; a possible D gene is TRBD1 (5 bases). CDR1 and CDR2 from the germline V gene are SQVTM and ANQGSEA. Trimming shortened V by 3 bases and J by 5 bases, and 7 bases separated the two germline ends. The CDR3 consists of 11 residues. CDR3 sequence reads: CSVEEGTEAFF. CDR3 nucleotide sequence: TGCAGCGTTGAGGAGGGGACTGAAGCTTTCTTT.

The rearrangement uses TRBV19 and TRBJ1-1, with D unclear. Germline CDR1 reads LNHDA; CDR2 reads SQIVND (reference sequence). The V and J ends lost 5 bases and 6 bases respectively, with 13 bases between them. The CDR3 loop spans 13 amino acids. The CDR3 region is CASSPIQMAEAFF. In DNA, the CDR3 is TGTGCCAGTAGTCCAATACAGATGGCTGAAGCTTTCTTT.

This sequence joins TRBV18 and TRBJ2-1; D might be TRBD1 or TRBD2, each matching 5 bases. There are 15 residues in the CDR3. The germline gives CDR1 KGHSH, CDR2 LQKENI. V shed 6 bases and J shed 0 bases, with 12 bases lying between them. The CDR3 region has the DNA TGTGCCAGCTCGCCCGGGGCCGACTCCTACAATGAGCAGTTCTTC. Residues: CASSPGADSYNEQFF.

The rearrangement joins TRBV18 to TRBJ1-1; the match to TRBD1 covers 10 bases. The CDR3 has 14 amino acids. CDR1 KGHSH and CDR2 LQKENI come from the germline V gene. V shed 5 bases, J shed 10 bases, and the junction held 10 bases outside the gene matches. The CDR3 loop reads CASSLADRGRGAFF. DNA of the CDR3: TGTGCCAGCTCATTAGCCGACAGGGGGCGAGGAGCTTTCTTT.

The chain is built from TRBV5-8 and TRBJ2-2; unclear D gene. Deletions cut 4 bases from V and 0 bases from J, with 10 bases between. CDR1 and CDR2 (germline): SGHTS, YDEGEE. This CDR3 comprises 15 residues. CDR3 nucleotide sequence: TGTGCCAGCAGCCACTCCGGGCCGAACACCGGGGAGCTGTTTTTT. The encoded protein is CASSHSGPNTGELFF. Variable domain in full (rest from reference TRBV5-8 and TRBJ2-2): EAGVTQSPTHLIKTRGQQATLRCSPISGHTSVYWYQQALGLGLQFLLWYDEGEERNRGNFPPRFSGRQFPNYSSELNVNALELEDSALYLCASSHSGPNTGELFFGEGSRLTVL.

The genes are TRBV5-8 and TRBJ1-2; tentative D call: TRBD1 (6 bases). The CDR3 extends over 16 amino acids. V was trimmed by 2 bases and J by 7 bases, leaving 21 bases between them. Looked up from germline, CDR1 is SGHTS and CDR2 is YDEGEE. Here the CDR3 reads CASSLKGVDSAGGYTF. In nucleotides, the CDR3 is TGTGCCAGCAGCTTAAAGGGGGTTGACAGCGCCGGTGGCTACACCTTC.

This chain connects TRBV11-3 to TRBJ2-3; 10 bases are a match to TRBD2. CDR1 is SGHNT and CDR2 is YENEEA in the germline V gene. V trimming: 5 bases; J trimming: 2 bases; junction bases outside the gene matches: 13. The CDR3 extends over 18 amino acids. The CDR3 here is CASSPRSTGTSDTDTQYF. CDR3 sequence (DNA): TGTGCCAGCAGCCCGAGAAGTACCGGGACTAGCGACACAGATACGCAGTATTTT.

The chain links TRBV11-2 to TRBJ2-7; perhaps TRBD1 as D (5 bases). Trimming cost V 5 bases and J 2 bases, with 16 bases left between them. Looked up from germline, CDR1 is SGHAT and CDR2 is FQNNGV. The length of the CDR3 is 15 residues. Written as DNA, the CDR3 is TGTGCCAGCAGCGCAGCACAAGGGGTCACCTACGAGCAGTACTTC. The encoded protein is CASSAAQGVTYEQYF.

This chain joins TRBV9 and TRBJ2-1; 8 bases are shared with TRBD2. J lost 8 bases, V lost 0 bases, and 7 bases had no gene match. Per germline, CDR1 SGDLS and CDR2 YYNGEE. The CDR3 has 15 residues. CDR3 sequence (DNA): TGTGCCAGCAGCGTAGGATTAGCGGGGACCTATGAGCAGTTCTTC. Its translation: CASSVGLAGTYEQFF. The full variable domain, with the rest looked up from reference TRBV9 and TRBJ2-1, is DSGVTQTPKHLITATGQRVTLRCSPRSGDLSVYWYQQSLDQGLQFLIQYYNGEERAKGNILERFSAQQFPDLHSELNLSSLELGDSALYFCASSVGLAGTYEQFFGPGTRLTVL.

This clone occurred a few times. This sequence joins TRBV15 and TRBJ2-1, with D perhaps matching TRBD1 (5 bases). V was shortened by 1 base and J by 16 bases, with 11 bases between the two germline ends. The CDR3 covers 11 residues. From germline, CDR1 is LNHNV and CDR2 YYDKDF (reference sequence). CDR3 sequence reads: CATSRGGPLFF. The CDR3 DNA follows: TGTGCCACCAGCAGAGGGGGCCCCCTTTTCTTC.

The chain is built from TRBV29-1 and TRBJ2-2; TRBD1 might be the D (5 bases). Germline V lookup: CDR1 SQVTM, CDR2 ANQGSEA. This CDR3 has 15 residues. V lost 6 bases and J 7 bases, leaving 21 bases between the germline ends. CDR3 residues: CSVVGVRTRDGELFF. CDR3 nucleotide sequence: TGCAGCGTAGTAGGTGTTAGGACAAGGGACGGGGAGCTGTTTTTT.

This clone came up once. The chain recombines TRBV7-9 with TRBJ1-2; maybe TRBD1 (6 bases). CDR3 size: 11 residues. Trimming took off 6 bases at V and 6 bases at J, with 8 bases between the two ends. The germline V gene encodes CDR1 SEHNR and CDR2 FQNEAQ (reference sequence). The CDR3 here is CASRGANGYTF. Here the CDR3 DNA reads TGTGCCAGCAGGGGGGCCAATGGCTACACCTTC.

The chain recombines TRBV9 with TRBJ2-7; D call uncertain. Trimming took 4 bases from V and 0 from J, leaving 11 bases between them. CDR1 is SGDLS, CDR2 YYNGEE, per germline. The CDR3 totals 14 residues. The CDR3 reads CASSPADLSYEQYF. The CDR3 DNA follows: TGTGCCAGCAGCCCAGCTGATCTCTCCTACGAGCAGTACTTC.

This sequence joins TRBV7-8 and TRBJ2-5; D gene ambiguous. This CDR3 has 14 amino acids. V gave up 1 base and J gave up 2 bases, with 8 bases separating them. Germline values: CDR1 SGHVS, CDR2 FQNEAQ. Here the CDR3 reads CASSLVPGQETQYF. The CDR3 DNA is TGTGCCAGCAGCTTAGTTCCGGGTCAAGAGACCCAGTACTTC.

The chain links TRBV6-4 to TRBJ2-2; D unclear. Germline V gives CDR1 MRHNA, CDR2 SNTAGT. The germline V and J ends were trimmed by 2 bases and 5 bases, with 6 bases remaining between them. This CDR3 is 13 amino acids long. CDR3 amino acids: CASSDRNTGELFF. CDR3 DNA: TGTGCCAGCAGTGACCGAAATACCGGGGAGCTGTTTTTT.

The rearrangement joins TRBV23-1 to TRBJ1-2; TRBD1 matches 12 bases. TRBV23-1 is marked as an open reading frame, function uncertain. Unmatched junction bases numbered 17, after V lost 6 bases and J lost 0 bases. CDR3 length: 20 residues. The CDR3 protein is CASRPWPGQGALATNYGYTF. The CDR3 DNA follows: TGCGCCAGCAGACCCTGGCCGGGACAGGGGGCCCTAGCTACTAACTATGGCTACACCTTC.

V gene TRBV7-3 combines with J gene TRBJ2-1; perhaps TRBD1 as D (6 bases). Germline V gene sequence: CDR1 SGHTA, CDR2 FQGTGA. Trimming took off 3 bases at V and 10 bases at J, with 13 bases between the two ends. The CDR3 consists of 13 residues. Here the CDR3 reads CASSLMGAREQFF. CDR3 sequence (DNA): TGTGCCAGCAGCTTGATGGGGGCTCGGGAGCAGTTCTTC.

V usage is TRBV2 and J usage is TRBJ1-5; D uncertain. The CDR3 sequence is 15 residues long. Trimming removed 4 bases from V and 3 bases from J, with 13 bases in between. Germline assignment: CDR1 SNHLY and CDR2 FYNNEI. CDR3 DNA: TGTGCCAGCAGTGCGAGGGTAGGGTTCAATCAGCCCCAGCATTTT. The encoded protein is CASSARVGFNQPQHF.